These 29 T cell receptor beta chains were all obtained from the same sample, sequenced in a study of T cells in women clearing cervical HPV infection. This table comes from immunoSEQ multiplex PCR, and its TCRdb copy is limited to in-frame clones, with some not included. The record lists some 24,000 clones, of which the ten most abundant hold approximately 5.5%. The specimen sequenced was blood buffy coat. All receptors come from a woman between 18 and 75 years old with a cervical HPV16 infection that either progressed to CIN3+ or cleared (not recorded which).

As to this clone: The CDR3 end falls 3 residues outside the read, so it is completed with the germline J gene. This chain joins TRBV14 and TRBJ1-2; a weak D match, TRBD1 (6 bases). The V end lost 2 bases, the J end lost 6 bases, and 13 bases lay between the germline ends. This CDR3 contains 14 residues. Per the germline V gene, CDR1 is SGHDN and CDR2 is FVKESK. CDR3 bases read: TGTGCCAGCAGCCAAACTCGGGGGGCCCATGGC. Translating gives CASSQTRGAHG. The entire CDR3 protein reads CASSQTRGAHGYTF.

Note on this clone: The CDR3 goes on 3 residues after the read ends, and that part is filled in from the germline J gene. This chain uses TRBV29-1 with TRBJ2-5, with D tentatively TRBD2 (6 bases). Trimming pared 8 bases from V and 2 bases from J, leaving 15 bases between. CDR3 length: 13 residues. Germline values: CDR1 SQVTM, CDR2 ANQGSEA. The covered CDR3 bases are TGCAGCACAACTGTGGGGGGTCAAGAGACC. Translating it yields CSTTVGGQET. The whole CDR3 is CSTTVGGQETQYF.

A remark on this clone: The CDR3 is cut off 3 residues early in the read; its end comes from the germline J gene. This chain uses TRBV29-1 with TRBJ1-4, with D perhaps matching TRBD1 (5 bases). The V gene's germline CDR1 is SQVTM and CDR2 ANQGSEA. V gave up 5 bases and J gave up 3 bases, with 13 bases separating them. CDR3 length: 14 residues. The sequenced part of the CDR3 DNA is TGCAGCGTTTTAGGGGATACTTCTAATGAAAAA. Its translation: CSVLGDTSNEK. The CDR3 in full is CSVLGDTSNEKLFF.

Details on this clone: The read falls 3 residues short of the CDR3 end, and the missing part is taken from the germline J gene. The gene calls are TRBV24-1 and TRBJ2-1, with 12 nucleotides matching TRBD2. Germline V lookup: CDR1 KGHDR, CDR2 SFDVKD. V was pared by 4 bases and J by 7 bases, with 7 bases of the junction left unmatched. The length of the CDR3 is 16 residues. The part of the CDR3 DNA that was read is TGTGCCACCAGTGACTTTAGACTAGCGGGAGTAAATGAG. Translating gives CATSDFRLAGVNE. The complete CDR3 sequence is CATSDFRLAGVNEQFF.

On this clone itself: The missing CDR3 end, 3 residues past where the read stops, is filled in from the germline J gene. The chain uses TRBV7-9 and TRBJ1-1; D not resolved. The germline V gene has CDR1 SEHNR and CDR2 FQNEAQ (reference sequence). CDR3 length: 14 amino acids. V was trimmed by 7 bases and J by 1 base, leaving 13 bases between them. The CDR3 bases that were read are TGTGCCAGCACTGGGGAGCGGCGGAACACTGAA. This gives the protein CASTGERRNTE. The whole CDR3 is CASTGERRNTEAFF. The full variable domain, rest sourced from reference TRBV7-9 and TRBJ1-1, is DTGVSQNPRHKITKRGQNVTFRCDPISEHNRLYWYRQTLGQGPEFLTYFQNEAQLEKSRLLSDRFSAERPKGSFSTLEIQRTEQGDSAMYLCASTGERRNTEAFFGQGTRLTVV.

Points on this clone: The read ends 3 residues shy of where the CDR3 ends; the end is completed using the germline J gene. The rearrangement uses TRBV20-1 and TRBJ1-1, with unresolved D. V was clipped by 5 bases and J by 5 bases, with 18 bases between them. From germline, CDR1 is DFQATT and CDR2 SNEGSKA (reference sequence). There are 14 residues in the CDR3. The part of the CDR3 DNA that was read is TGCAGTGCTCCCGCGGGCAGCGCGGGAACTGAA. Residues: CSAPAGSAGTE. The whole CDR3 reads CSAPAGSAGTEAFF.

Concerning this clone itself: The read ends 3 residues before the CDR3 terminus; that terminus is restored from the germline J gene. V and J are TRBV5-1 and TRBJ1-4; D might be TRBD1 (5 bases). The CDR3 runs to 16 residues. Trimming stripped 5 bases from V and 2 bases from J, with 16 bases between. The germline V gene encodes CDR1 SGHRS and CDR2 YFSETQ. The CDR3 sequence is CASRTGRGATNEKLFF. The part of the CDR3 DNA that was read is TGCGCCAGCAGGACCGGCAGAGGGGCGACTAATGAAAAA.

Remarks on this clone: The CDR3 end lies 3 residues beyond the end of the read and is filled in from the germline J gene. The rearrangement links TRBV19 to TRBJ1-2; the match to TRBD1 covers 9 bases. The junction had 10 bases not matched to a gene; V was cut back by 7 bases and J by 1 base. The CDR3 runs 16 residues. Per the germline V gene, CDR1 is LNHDA and CDR2 is SQIVND (reference sequence). CDR3 region: CASNSLWTGDNYGYTF. The sequenced CDR3 bases are TGTGCCAGTAATTCTTTGTGGACAGGGGATAACTATGGC.

CDR3 sequence: CASRLPGRMASGTETQYF. The sequenced part of the CDR3 DNA is TGTGCCAGCAGACTCCCGGGGCGGATGGCTAGCGGGACAGAGACC. V and J are TRBV2 and TRBJ2-5; 9 bases align to TRBD2. The read ends 3 residues before the CDR3 terminus; that terminus is restored from the germline J gene. Per germline, CDR1 SNHLY and CDR2 FYNNEI. Germline trimming cut 6 bases from V and 4 bases from J; bases unmatched to any gene: 18. The CDR3 contains 18 residues.

In regard to this clone: The read gets to within 3 residues of the CDR3 end, and the germline J gene fills in the rest. The chain joins TRBV7-9 to TRBJ2-1; D is undetermined. The CDR3 has 15 residues. V was cut by 1 base and J by 0 bases, with 7 bases left in between. Per the germline V gene, CDR1 is SEHNR and CDR2 is FQNEAQ (reference sequence). This CDR3 is CASSLGLSSYNEQFF. Partial CDR3 DNA: TGTGCCAGCAGCTTAGGGCTGAGCTCCTACAATGAG.

Details on this clone: The read gets to within 3 residues of the CDR3 end, and the germline J gene fills in the rest. The V and J genes are TRBV20-1 and TRBJ2-7; D gene ambiguous. The V end lost 0 bases, the J end lost 3 bases, and 12 bases lay between the germline ends. The CDR3 contains 14 residues. Germline V lookup: CDR1 DFQATT, CDR2 SNEGSKA (reference sequence). CDR3 sequence: CSARDRVLVYEQYF. Incomplete CDR3 DNA: TGCAGTGCTAGAGATCGGGTGTTAGTCTACGAG.

The CDR3 loop is CASSSELGTDTQYF. The DNA read from the CDR3 is TGTGCCAGCAGCTCCGAACTAGGGACAGATACG. The chain uses TRBV7-9 and TRBJ2-3, with a possible D match to TRBD2 (5 bases). The observed sequence ends 3 residues before the CDR3 terminus, with the missing tail filled in from the germline J gene. Looked up from germline, CDR1 is SEHNR and CDR2 is FQNEAQ (reference sequence). Trimming left V 4 bases short and J 3 bases short, with 11 bases between. This CDR3 has 14 amino acids.

As regards this clone: The junction does not match germline at one end; this may be a read error. From the germline J gene comes the end of the CDR3, since the read stops 3 residues before it. Other DNA sequences in this sample translate to the same CDR3. The chain is built from TRBV6-1 and TRBJ1-3; maybe TRBD1 (6 bases). The CDR3 runs to 16 residues. CDR1 and CDR2 from the germline V gene are MNHNS and SASEGT. The DNA read from the CDR3 is TGTGCCAGCAGTGTACAGACAGGAAACTCTGGAAACACA. This codes for CASSVQTGNSGNT. The whole CDR3 protein reads CASSVQTGNSGNTIYF.

A note on this clone: The missing CDR3 end, 3 residues past where the read stops, is filled in from the germline J gene. The chain joins TRBV20-1 to TRBJ2-7, with TRBD1 matching 8 bases. Germline V CDR1 and CDR2: DFQATT, SNEGSKA (reference sequence). The CDR3 runs 16 residues. The trim removed 3 bases at V and 3 bases at J, leaving 13 bases unmatched. CDR3 region: CSASRGERTGRYEQYF. The sequenced part of the CDR3 DNA is TGCAGTGCTAGTAGGGGGGAGAGGACAGGGCGCTACGAG.

About this clone: The read finishes 3 residues shy of the CDR3 end, and the germline J gene is used to complete it. V gene TRBV20-1 combines with J gene TRBJ2-2, with a weak D call TRBD1 (6 bases). V lost 4 bases, J lost 5 bases, and 11 bases lay in between. The CDR3 runs 13 residues. Germline lookup yields CDR1 DFQATT and CDR2 SNEGSKA (reference sequence). The part of the CDR3 DNA that was read is TGCAGTGCTAAAAACAGGGAAACCGGGGAG. This sequence encodes CSAKNRETGE. The CDR3 in full is CSAKNRETGELFF.

For this clone: The read halts 3 residues ahead of the CDR3 end, with the missing end drawn from the germline J gene. The chain employs TRBV5-4 and TRBJ2-7; 9 bases agree with TRBD2. Germline-derived CDR1 and CDR2 are SGHNT and YYREEE (reference sequence). The CDR3 covers 12 residues. The V segment lost 7 bases and the J segment 4 bases; nucleotides outside the gene matches: 3. The CDR3 reads CASGAGGYEQYF. Incomplete CDR3 DNA: TGTGCCAGCGGTGCGGGAGGGTACGAG.

About this clone itself: The sequenced fragment ends 3 residues before the CDR3 boundary, so the rest is inferred from the germline J gene. V is TRBV9 and J is TRBJ2-3, with 7 bases lining up with TRBD2. V trimming: 3 bases; J trimming: 2 bases; junction bases outside the gene matches: 6. The CDR3 consists of 15 residues. The V gene's germline CDR1 is SGDLS and CDR2 YYNGEE. CDR3 DNA, as far as it was read: TGTGCCAGCAGCGAAAGCGGGGCCTTCACAGATACG. Translated, it gives CASSESGAFTDT. The entire CDR3 sequence reads CASSESGAFTDTQYF.

On this clone itself: The CDR3 end lies 3 residues beyond the end of the read and is filled in from the germline J gene. The chain is built from TRBV6-1 and TRBJ2-2; weak D call: TRBD1 (5 bases). There are 15 residues in the CDR3. Trimming pared 3 bases from V and 5 bases from J, leaving 13 bases between. Germline V gene data show CDR1 as MNHNS and CDR2 as SASEGT. The DNA read from the CDR3 is TGTGCCAGCAGTGATCAGGGTTTAGTTACCGGGGAG. It translates to CASSDQGLVTGE. The CDR3, in full, reads CASSDQGLVTGELFF.

With regard to this clone: The CDR3 extends 3 residues past the end of the read, so its final part is completed from the germline J gene. The chain has TRBV6-1 and TRBJ1-2; tentatively, D is TRBD1 (5 bases). Germline loops: CDR1 MNHNS, CDR2 SASEGT. The length of the CDR3 is 15 residues. The sequenced CDR3 bases are TGTGCCAGCAGTGAAAGTTGGCGGCCATCGGGGGAC. Translation gives CASSESWRPSGD. The entire CDR3 protein reads CASSESWRPSGDYTF.

To note about this clone: The read falls 3 residues short of the CDR3 end, and the missing part is taken from the germline J gene. The sample carries other DNA sequences with the same CDR3. The chain couples TRBV18 to TRBJ2-3; 7 bases are shared with TRBD2. CDR1 is KGHSH, CDR2 LQKENI, per germline. CDR3 length equals 18 residues. CDR3 DNA, as far as it was read: TGTGCCAGCTCACTAATCGGACTAGTGTCGAGGGCCCGTGAGACG. Protein product: CASSLIGLVSRARET. The entire CDR3 is CASSLIGLVSRARETQYF.

Comments on this clone: With the read ending 3 residues before the CDR3 end, the germline J gene is used to fill in that end. The rearrangement links TRBV20-1 to TRBJ2-1, with 12 nucleotides matching TRBD2. Germline V lookup: CDR1 DFQATT, CDR2 SNEGSKA (reference sequence). The trim removed 2 bases at V and 9 bases at J, leaving 5 bases unmatched. The CDR3 is 14 residues long. Here the CDR3 reads CSARLAGGLVEQFF. CDR3 DNA, as far as it was read: TGCAGTGCTAGACTAGCGGGAGGGCTTGTTGAG.

A word on this clone: The DNA ends 3 residues before the CDR3 does, and the rest of the CDR3 is filled in from the germline J gene. The V and J genes are TRBV7-8 and TRBJ1-2; D may be TRBD1 (6 bases). CDR1 is SGHVS, CDR2 FQNEAQ, per germline. The CDR3 is 15 residues long. The part of the CDR3 DNA that was read is TGTGCCAGCAGCTTTGGGGGGGGCCCCCGTAGTGAC. This translates into CASSFGGGPRSD. The CDR3 as a whole reads CASSFGGGPRSDYTF.

On this clone itself: From the germline J gene comes the end of the CDR3, since the read stops 3 residues before it. The chain couples TRBV30 to TRBJ2-1; D not certain. The length of the CDR3 is 14 residues. Looked up from germline, CDR1 is GTSNPN and CDR2 is SVGIG (reference sequence). Trimming took off 6 bases at V and 6 bases at J, with 18 bases between the two ends. The CDR3 reads CACSSHRRFNEQFF. The sequenced CDR3 bases are TGTGCCTGTTCAAGCCATCGGCGGTTCAATGAG.

The CDR3: CASSSGLVWETQYF. The sequenced part of the CDR3 DNA is TGTGCCAGCAGCTCGGGACTGGTGTGGGAGACG. The chain combines TRBV7-9 with TRBJ2-3, with D maybe TRBD2 (6 bases). With the read ending 3 residues before the CDR3 end, the germline J gene is used to fill in that end. CDR1 and CDR2 (germline): SEHNR, FQNEAQ (reference sequence). This CDR3 has 14 residues.

As concerns this clone: The sequence runs out 3 residues before the end of the CDR3; the remainder is reconstructed from the germline J gene. The rearrangement links TRBV2 to TRBJ2-7; 13 bases fit TRBD2. With 4 bases clipped from V and 5 bases from J, the junction kept 5 bases outside the gene matches. The CDR3 totals 15 residues. Germline CDR1 is SNHLY and CDR2 is FYNNEI. The CDR3 protein is CASSVSGTSGNEQYF. Incomplete CDR3 DNA: TGTGCCAGCAGTGTCTCCGGGACTAGCGGGAACGAG.

Turning to this clone: The CDR3 extends 3 residues past the end of the read, so its final part is completed from the germline J gene. The rearrangement links TRBV7-6 to TRBJ1-2; no clear D. Per the germline V gene, CDR1 is SGHVS and CDR2 is FNYEAQ. The CDR3 is made up of 16 amino acids. The CDR3 sequence is CASSLWAAGAVIDYTF. Incomplete CDR3 DNA: TGTGCCAGCAGCTTATGGGCGGCGGGAGCCGTGATTGAC.

Comments on this clone: The CDR3 end falls 3 residues outside the read, so it is completed with the germline J gene. The chain employs TRBV5-1 and TRBJ1-4; D may be TRBD1 (5 bases). This CDR3 is 18 amino acids long. The germline CDR1 and CDR2 sequences are SGHRS and YFSETQ. Partial CDR3 DNA: TGCGCCAGCAGCTTCAACGGTAGGGGCTTGGGTGGGGCCAACGTA. It codes for CASSFNGRGLGGANV. The complete CDR3 protein is CASSFNGRGLGGANVLFF.

About this clone: The CDR3 is cut off 3 residues early in the read; its end comes from the germline J gene. V and J are TRBV5-1 and TRBJ2-3, with 8 bases fitting TRBD1. Trimming at V came to 8 bases and at J to 3 bases, leaving 8 bases not matched to a gene. This CDR3 region has 14 residues. Germline assignment: CDR1 SGHRS and CDR2 YFSETQ. The CDR3 spells CASETGGKTDTQYF. CDR3 bases read: TGCGCCAGTGAAACAGGGGGGAAGACAGATACG.

As concerns this clone: The sequenced fragment ends 3 residues before the CDR3 boundary, so the rest is inferred from the germline J gene. The V and J genes are TRBV5-4 and TRBJ1-3, with D hard to call. The CDR3 covers 15 residues. V was cut by 4 bases and J by 0 bases, with 11 bases left in between. CDR1 is SGHNT and CDR2 is YYREEE in the germline V gene (reference sequence). Partial CDR3 DNA: TGTGCCAGCAGCCCCAGTCCCGCCTCTGGAAACACC. Its translation: CASSPSPASGNT. The whole CDR3 protein reads CASSPSPASGNTIYF.